These 21 T cell receptor beta chains were sequenced from one sample in a study of T-cell reconstitution after alpha-beta-depleted transplantation in children (dated by TCRdb to the mid-2010s). The library was made by PCR. The instrument given in TCRdb is Illumina HiSeq 2500. TCR library preparation used molecular barcoding, with unique molecular identifiers applied to normalize quantification of the TCRbeta repertoire. TCRdb itself trimmed the public reads at Q25 with fastp, ran MiXCR and retained productive beta chains. Each record represents a unique CDR3 protein, reported with the most common genes and DNA among its rows. The sample profile shows around 960,000 distinct CDR3 sequences; about 30% of them were found once. The ten biggest clones cover about 28% of the sample. The treatment or condition label on this specimen signifies: allogeneic hematopoietic cell transplantation with graft depleted of TCRalphabeta T cells and CD19 B cells.

The sequencing used PBMCs, mostly from graft donor cells, collected 360 days after TCRalphabeta/CD19-depleted stem cell transplant. All receptors come from a boy under three years old who had a stem cell transplant for SCID, so the T cells may come from the graft donor.

V gene TRBV5-1 combines with J gene TRBJ2-3, with 12 positions matching TRBD2. Trimming cost V 4 bases and J 2 bases; bases outside gene matches: 5. Looked up from germline, CDR1 is SGHRS and CDR2 is YFSETQ. This CDR3 is 16 amino acids long. CDR3 residues: CASSLRTSGITDTQYF. The CDR3 bases are TGCGCCAGCAGCCTCCGGACTAGCGGGATCACAGATACGCAGTATTTT.

The rearrangement uses TRBV25-1 and TRBJ2-4; D uncertain. V was shortened by 2 bases and J by 0 bases, with 23 bases between the two germline ends. The CDR3 runs to 20 residues. Germline values: CDR1 MGHDK, CDR2 SYGVNS. CDR3 region: CASSEQEPGDGLLAKNIQYF. The CDR3 DNA reads as TGTGCCAGCAGTGAACAGGAGCCCGGTGATGGATTACTAGCCAAAAACATTCAGTACTTC.

The rearrangement uses TRBV4-3 and TRBJ2-7, with D maybe TRBD1 (5 bases). The CDR3 is made up of 16 amino acids. V shed 0 bases and J shed 1 base, with 13 bases lying between them. Germline values: CDR1 LGHNA, CDR2 YSLEER. CDR3 amino acids: CASSQDPVAGSYEQYF. The CDR3 DNA reads as TGCGCCAGCAGCCAAGATCCTGTCGCAGGGTCCTACGAGCAGTACTTC.

This CDR3 is CASSYDGSYEQYF. For the CDR3, the DNA is TGTGCCAGCAGTTACGACGGGTCCTACGAGCAGTACTTC. The genes are TRBV12-3 or TRBV12-4 and TRBJ2-7; unclear D gene. The CDR3 contains 13 residues. Trimming took off 4 bases at V and 1 base at J, with 8 bases between the two ends.

This clonotype has more than one count but fewer than ten. V and J are TRBV2 and TRBJ2-7; no firm D call. The CDR3 spans 12 residues. V shed 8 bases and J shed 3 bases, with 11 bases lying between them. CDR1 and CDR2 (germline): SNHLY, FYNNEI. The CDR3 reads CASAKQVYEQYF. CDR3 coding DNA: TGTGCCAGCGCAAAACAAGTCTACGAGCAGTACTTC. The whole variable domain, filled in from reference TRBV2 and TRBJ2-7, reads EPEVTQTPSHQVTQMGQEVILRCVPISNHLYFYWYRQILGQKVEFLVSFYNNEISEKSEIFDDQFSVERPDGSNFTLKIRSTKLEDSAMYFCASAKQVYEQYFGPGTRLTVT.

This sequence joins TRBV5-1 and TRBJ1-4; a weak D match, TRBD1 (5 bases). The germline gives CDR1 SGHRS, CDR2 YFSETQ. V was trimmed by 4 bases and J by 5 bases, leaving 12 bases between them. This CDR3 is 14 amino acids long. For the CDR3, the DNA is TGCGCCAGCAGCCTGACCCCAGGGAATGAAAAACTGTTTTTT. Translated: CASSLTPGNEKLFF.

The DNA for the CDR3 is TGTGCCATCAGTGCCTCAAAAGAGACCCAGTACTTC. It specifies CAISASKETQYF. The rearrangement links TRBV10-3 to TRBJ2-5; no clear D. V was cut by 4 bases and J by 3 bases, with 6 bases left in between. This CDR3 comprises 12 residues. In germline, CDR1 is ENHRY, CDR2 SYGVKD.

This rearrangement joins TRBV7-8 to TRBJ2-2; a weak D match, TRBD2 (5 bases). Germline CDR1 is SGHVS and CDR2 is FQNEAQ. Trimming took 1 base from V and 1 from J, leaving 10 bases between them. The CDR3 covers 16 residues. The CDR3 bases are TGTGCCAGCAGCTTAGATGGGAGAGGGAACACCGGGGAGCTGTTTTTT. Residues: CASSLDGRGNTGELFF.

This clonotype was counted a few times. The V call is TRBV15, the J call TRBJ2-7, with TRBD2 identical over 9 bases. This CDR3 region has 14 residues. Per the germline V gene, CDR1 is LNHNV and CDR2 is YYDKDF (reference sequence). V shed 0 bases, J shed 4 bases, and the junction held 1 base outside the gene matches. As DNA, the CDR3 is TGTGCCACCAGCAGAGAGCGGGGGGGATACGAGCAGTACTTC. Protein: CATSRERGGYEQYF. Based on the CDR3 plus reference TRBV15 and TRBJ2-7, the full variable domain is DAMVIQNPRYQVTQFGKPVTLSCSQTLNHNVMYWYQQKSSQAPKLLFHYYDKDFNNEADTPDNFQSRRPNTSFCFLDIRSPGLGDTAMYLCATSRERGGYEQYFGPGTRLTVT.

Only a few counts were recorded for this clonotype. The chain employs TRBV20-1 and TRBJ1-1, with D possibly TRBD1 on 5 matching bases. The CDR3 runs to 14 residues. V lost 0 bases, J lost 8 bases, and 16 bases lay in between. Germline V gene sequence: CDR1 DFQATT, CDR2 SNEGSKA (reference sequence). CDR3 amino acids: CSARDWGQGGEAFF. As DNA, the CDR3 is TGCAGTGCTAGAGATTGGGGCCAGGGCGGGGAAGCTTTCTTT.

Only a few counts were recorded for this clonotype. V and J are TRBV20-1 and TRBJ2-5; D assignment may be TRBD1 or TRBD2 (6 bases each). The V gene lost 3 bases and the J gene lost 5 bases, with 13 bases spanning the gap. Germline V lookup: CDR1 DFQATT, CDR2 SNEGSKA (reference sequence). This CDR3 comprises 13 residues. CDR3 loop: CSASRGTTETQYF. DNA for the CDR3: TGCAGTGCTAGCCGCGGGACAACCGAGACCCAGTACTTC.

The V gene is TRBV20-1, the J gene TRBJ2-3; the match to TRBD1 covers 7 bases. The CDR3 has 13 residues. J was trimmed by 6 bases and V by 3 bases; bases with no gene match: 6. In germline, CDR1 is DFQATT, CDR2 SNEGSKA (reference sequence). The CDR3 DNA sequence: TGCAGTGCTAGCCAGACAGGGCTGGATACGCAGTATTTT. It is translated as CSASQTGLDTQYF.

The rearrangement joins TRBV5-1 to TRBJ2-7, with TRBD1 matching over 12 bases. The CDR3 is 15 amino acids. The germline V gene encodes CDR1 SGHRS and CDR2 YFSETQ. V lost 3 bases, J lost 4 bases, and 5 bases stayed unmatched. CDR3 in amino acids: CASSSGTGGRYEQYF. In DNA, the CDR3 is TGCGCCAGCAGCTCCGGGACAGGGGGCCGGTACGAGCAGTACTTC.

V usage is TRBV20-1 and J usage is TRBJ2-1; the match to TRBD2 covers 7 bases. Unmatched junction bases numbered 11, after V lost 5 bases and J lost 4 bases. CDR1 is DFQATT, CDR2 SNEGSKA, per germline (reference sequence). The CDR3 covers 15 residues. The CDR3 DNA follows: TGCAGTGCTGACCCCCTGGGGGGGTTTTACAATGAGCAGTTCTTC. Translated, it gives CSADPLGGFYNEQFF.

The chain couples TRBV12-3 or TRBV12-4 to TRBJ2-5; D call uncertain. This CDR3 is built from 13 residues. V lost 2 bases and J 5 bases, leaving 9 bases between the germline ends. The CDR3 coding sequence is TGTGCCAGCAGTTTATGGGTAACGGAGACCCAGTACTTC. It specifies CASSLWVTETQYF.

The V and J genes are TRBV12-3 or TRBV12-4 and TRBJ1-6; D gene ambiguous. Deletions cut 3 bases from V and 7 bases from J, with 10 bases between. The CDR3 is made up of 14 amino acids. DNA of the CDR3: TGTGCCAGCAGTTTTGAGGGTGGAAATTCACCCCTCCACTTT. This encodes CASSFEGGNSPLHF.

This clonotype was picked up a small number of times. This sequence joins TRBV3-1 and TRBJ2-5; D is unresolved. CDR1 and CDR2 from the germline V gene are LGHDT and YNNKEL (reference sequence). CDR3 length: 15 residues. Trimming cost V 3 bases and J 4 bases, with 15 bases left between them. CDR3 in DNA: TGTGCCAGCAGCCACCGGTTGGCCGTCCGAGAGACCCAGTACTTC. Protein: CASSHRLAVRETQYF.

This clonotype was counted only a few times. The chain employs TRBV10-3 and TRBJ1-4, with a tentative D call TRBD1 (6 bases). The V gene's germline CDR1 is ENHRY and CDR2 SYGVKD. Trimming took off 4 bases at V and 12 bases at J, with 9 bases between the two ends. The CDR3 runs to 11 residues. CDR3 sequence: CAISAGVELFF. The CDR3 DNA reads TGTGCCATCAGTGCAGGGGTGGAACTGTTTTTT.

The V call is TRBV9, the J call TRBJ1-1; the D gene is possibly TRBD1 (5 bases). Trimming pared 0 bases from V and 0 bases from J, leaving 15 bases between. The CDR3 is 17 residues long. Germline V gene data show CDR1 as SGDLS and CDR2 as YYNGEE. CDR3 nucleotides: TGTGCCAGCAGCGTAGGAATAGGGGACGGGTTGAACACTGAAGCTTTCTTT. It yields the protein CASSVGIGDGLNTEAFF.

The chain combines TRBV12-3 or TRBV12-4 with TRBJ1-5; D gene unclear. The CDR3 is made up of 13 amino acids. Trimming cost V 6 bases and J 5 bases, with 11 bases left between them. The DNA of the CDR3 is TGTGCCAGCAGCCCTATGCGAGATCAGCCCCAGCATTTT. Protein product: CASSPMRDQPQHF.

The J gene is TRBJ2-4, the V gene TRBV12-3 or TRBV12-4, with D perhaps matching TRBD1 or TRBD2 (7 bases each). Trimming removed 7 bases at V and 6 bases at J, with 16 bases between. The CDR3 is 14 residues long. The CDR3 DNA is TGTGCCAGCAACAGGGGAGGGTTCTTAAACATTCAGTACTTC. It yields the protein CASNRGGFLNIQYF.